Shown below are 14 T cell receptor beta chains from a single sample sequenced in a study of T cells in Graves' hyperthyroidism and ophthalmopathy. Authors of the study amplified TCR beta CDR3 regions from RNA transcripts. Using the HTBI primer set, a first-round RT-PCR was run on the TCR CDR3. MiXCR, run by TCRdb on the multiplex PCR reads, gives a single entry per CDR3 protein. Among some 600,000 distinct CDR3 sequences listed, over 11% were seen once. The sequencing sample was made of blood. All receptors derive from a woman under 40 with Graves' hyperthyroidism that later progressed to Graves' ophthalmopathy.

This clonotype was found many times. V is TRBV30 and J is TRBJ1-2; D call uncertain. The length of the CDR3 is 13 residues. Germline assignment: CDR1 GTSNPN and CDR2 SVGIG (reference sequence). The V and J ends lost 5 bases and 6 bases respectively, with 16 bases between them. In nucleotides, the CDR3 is TGTGCCTGGGGCTGGGGAGCCCGCCATGGCTACACCTTC. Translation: CAWGWGARHGYTF.

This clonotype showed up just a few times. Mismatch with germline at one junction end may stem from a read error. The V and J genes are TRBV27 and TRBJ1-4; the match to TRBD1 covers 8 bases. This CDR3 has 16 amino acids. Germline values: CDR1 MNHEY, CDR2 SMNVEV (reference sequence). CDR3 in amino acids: CTSSPATGTGDEKLFF. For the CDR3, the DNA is TGTACCAGCAGTCCCGCCACCGGGACAGGAGATGAAAAACTGTTTTTT. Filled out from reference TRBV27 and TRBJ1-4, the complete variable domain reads EAQVTQNPRYLITVTGKKLTVTCSQNMNHEYMSWYRQDPGLGLRQIYYSMNVEVTDKGDVPEGYKVSRKEKRNFPLILESPSPNQTSLYFCTSSPATGTGDEKLFFGSGTQLSVL.

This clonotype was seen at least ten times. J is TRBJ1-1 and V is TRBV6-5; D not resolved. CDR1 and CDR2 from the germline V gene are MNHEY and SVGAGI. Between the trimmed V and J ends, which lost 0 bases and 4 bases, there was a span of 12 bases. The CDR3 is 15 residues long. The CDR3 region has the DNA TGTGCCAGCAGTTACTCGCTTTGGGATGGCACTGAAGCTTTCTTT. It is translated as CASSYSLWDGTEAFF.

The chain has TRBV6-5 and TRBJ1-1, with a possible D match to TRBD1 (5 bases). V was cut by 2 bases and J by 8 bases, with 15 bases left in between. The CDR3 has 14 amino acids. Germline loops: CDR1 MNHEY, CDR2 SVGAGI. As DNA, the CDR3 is TGTGCCAGCAGTTACCTGGGGGACCCCGGGGAAGCTTTCTTT. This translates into CASSYLGDPGEAFF.

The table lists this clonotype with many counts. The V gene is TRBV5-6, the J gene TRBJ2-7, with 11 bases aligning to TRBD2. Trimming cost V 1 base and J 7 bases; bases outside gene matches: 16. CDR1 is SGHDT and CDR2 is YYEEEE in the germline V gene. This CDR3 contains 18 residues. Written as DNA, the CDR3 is TGTGCCAGCAGCTTGTGGAGGCTAGCGGGAGGTACGAACTGGGAGCAGTACTTC. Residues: CASSLWRLAGGTNWEQYF.

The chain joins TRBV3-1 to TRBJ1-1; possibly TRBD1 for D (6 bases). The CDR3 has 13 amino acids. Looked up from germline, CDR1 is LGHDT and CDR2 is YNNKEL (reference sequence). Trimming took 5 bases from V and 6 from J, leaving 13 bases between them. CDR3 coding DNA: TGTGCCAGCAGCTACCTTCAGGGGTCTGAAGCTTTCTTT. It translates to CASSYLQGSEAFF.

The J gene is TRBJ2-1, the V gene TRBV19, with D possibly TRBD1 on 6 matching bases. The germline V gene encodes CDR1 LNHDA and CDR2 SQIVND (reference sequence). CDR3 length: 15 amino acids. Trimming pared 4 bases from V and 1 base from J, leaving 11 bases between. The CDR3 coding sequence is TGTGCCAGTAGTACAGGGACAAATTCCTACAATGAGCAGTTCTTC. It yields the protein CASSTGTNSYNEQFF.

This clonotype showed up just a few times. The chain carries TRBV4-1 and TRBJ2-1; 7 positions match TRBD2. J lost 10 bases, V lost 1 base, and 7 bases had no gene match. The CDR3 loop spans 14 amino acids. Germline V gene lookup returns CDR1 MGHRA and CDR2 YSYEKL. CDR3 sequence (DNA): TGCGCCAGCAGCCAAGGTAGCAACGGGGGGGAGCAGTTCTTC. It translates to CASSQGSNGGEQFF.

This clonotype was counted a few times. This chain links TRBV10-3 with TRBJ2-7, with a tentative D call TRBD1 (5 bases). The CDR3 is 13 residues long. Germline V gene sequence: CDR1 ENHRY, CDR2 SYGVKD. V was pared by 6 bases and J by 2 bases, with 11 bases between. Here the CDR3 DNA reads TGTGCCATCAGCAGTGACAGACCCTACGAGCAGTACTTC. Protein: CAISSDRPYEQYF.

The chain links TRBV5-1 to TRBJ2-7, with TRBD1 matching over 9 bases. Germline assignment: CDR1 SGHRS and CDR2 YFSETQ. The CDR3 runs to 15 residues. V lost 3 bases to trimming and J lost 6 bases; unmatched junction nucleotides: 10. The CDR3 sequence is CASSWGDRVIGEQYF. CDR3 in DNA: TGCGCCAGCAGCTGGGGGGACAGGGTTATCGGCGAGCAGTACTTC.

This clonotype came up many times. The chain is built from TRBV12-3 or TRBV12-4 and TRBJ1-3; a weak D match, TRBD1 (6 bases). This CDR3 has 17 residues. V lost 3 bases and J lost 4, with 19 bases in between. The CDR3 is CASSFQQGIKGGNTIYF. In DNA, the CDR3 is TGTGCCAGCAGTTTCCAACAGGGAATTAAGGGCGGAAACACCATATATTTT.

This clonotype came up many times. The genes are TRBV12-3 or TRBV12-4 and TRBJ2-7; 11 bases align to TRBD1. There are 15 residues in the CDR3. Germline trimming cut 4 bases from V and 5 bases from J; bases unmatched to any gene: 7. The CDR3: CASSSRDRGLNEQYF. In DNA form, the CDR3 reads TGTGCCAGCAGTTCGCGGGACAGGGGGTTGAACGAGCAGTACTTC.

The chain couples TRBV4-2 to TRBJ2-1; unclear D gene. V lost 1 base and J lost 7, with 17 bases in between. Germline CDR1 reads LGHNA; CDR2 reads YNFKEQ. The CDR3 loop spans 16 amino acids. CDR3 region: CASSQAGSGGGNEQFF. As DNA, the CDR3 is TGTGCCAGCAGCCAAGCTGGGTCGGGCGGTGGGAATGAGCAGTTCTTC.

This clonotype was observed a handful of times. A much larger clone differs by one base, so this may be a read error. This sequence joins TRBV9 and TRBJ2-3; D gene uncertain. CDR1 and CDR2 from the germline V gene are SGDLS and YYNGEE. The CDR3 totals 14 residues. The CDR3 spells CASSGYGSTDAQYF. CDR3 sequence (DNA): TGTGCCAGCAGCGGATACGGAAGCACAGATGCGCAGTATTTT.